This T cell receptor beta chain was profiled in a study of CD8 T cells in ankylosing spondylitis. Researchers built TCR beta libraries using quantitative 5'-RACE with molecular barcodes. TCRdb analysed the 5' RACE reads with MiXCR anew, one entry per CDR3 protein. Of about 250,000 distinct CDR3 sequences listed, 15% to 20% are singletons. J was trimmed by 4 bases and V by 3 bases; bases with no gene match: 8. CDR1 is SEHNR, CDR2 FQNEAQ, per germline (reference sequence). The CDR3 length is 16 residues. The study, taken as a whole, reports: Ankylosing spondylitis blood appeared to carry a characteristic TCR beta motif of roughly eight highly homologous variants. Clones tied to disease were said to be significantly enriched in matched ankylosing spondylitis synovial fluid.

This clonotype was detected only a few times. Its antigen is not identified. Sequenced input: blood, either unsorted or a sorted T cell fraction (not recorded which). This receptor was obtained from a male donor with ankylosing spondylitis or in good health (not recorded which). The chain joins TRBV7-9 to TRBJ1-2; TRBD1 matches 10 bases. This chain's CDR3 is CASSFQSTGGVYGYTF. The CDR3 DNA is TGTGCCAGCAGCTTTCAATCGACAGGGGGCGTCTATGGCTACACCTTC.